This T cell receptor beta chain was identified in a study of human CD4 T cells and Enterobacteriaceae. Memory CD4+ T cells were sorted as all CD4+ cells except CD45RA+CCR7+CD95- naive cells, over 95% pure. CD4 and CD14 magnetic microbeads positively selected total CD4+ T cells and monocytes. Ex vivo total memory CD4+ samples were deeply sequenced, detecting one cell in 200,000. The data were produced by immunoSEQ multiplex PCR, yet TCRdb's version contains in-frame clones alone and is incomplete. The repertoire has 27,000 or so clones, approximately 80% of them found once; the top ten carry approximately 0.96%. CDR1 and CDR2 from the germline V gene are SQVTM and ANQGSEA. Trimming cost V 7 bases and J 7 bases; bases outside gene matches: 13. The CDR3 is 15 residues long.

The V gene is TRBV29-1, the J gene TRBJ2-1; 10 bases match TRBD2. Sequenced input: memory CD4+ T cells from blood. This TCR derives from a human donor in good health. The CDR3 here is CSGRTKRGGSNEQFF. CDR3 in DNA: TGCAGCGGCCGAACGAAGCGGGGGGGGTCAAATGAGCAGTTCTTC.